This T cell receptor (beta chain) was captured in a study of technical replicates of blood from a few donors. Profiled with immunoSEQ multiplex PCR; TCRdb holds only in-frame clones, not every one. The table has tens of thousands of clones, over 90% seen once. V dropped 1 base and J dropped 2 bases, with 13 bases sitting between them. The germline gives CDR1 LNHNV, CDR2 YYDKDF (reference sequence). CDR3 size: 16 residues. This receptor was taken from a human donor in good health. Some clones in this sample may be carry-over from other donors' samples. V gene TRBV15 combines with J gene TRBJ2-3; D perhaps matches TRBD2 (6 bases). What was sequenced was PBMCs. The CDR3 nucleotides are TGTGCCACCAGCAGAGGGCCCGGAGGGGTCACAGATACGCAGTATTTT. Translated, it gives CATSRGPGGVTDTQYF.